This TCR beta chain was identified during a study of T cell repertoires in cytomegalovirus infection. Remarks on this clonotype: Antigen: not known.

MiXCR, run by TCRdb on the reads, gives a single entry per CDR3 protein. This table has roughly 280,000 distinct CDR3 sequences, under 25% appearing once. The specimen was cultured PBMCs, collected from culture after CMV antigen stimulation. The TCR comes from a human donor in good health (CMV status not recorded). Some clones in this sample may be carry-over from other donors' samples.

The CDR3 bases are TGCAGCGTTGAAGGAGCGGGACGGTTGACCTACAATGAGCAGTTCTTC. Its translation: CSVEGAGRLTYNEQFF. The chain couples TRBV29-1 to TRBJ2-1; TRBD2 agrees at 7 bases. V was pared by 1 base and J by 2 bases, with 8 bases of the junction left unmatched. The CDR3 totals 16 residues. CDR1 and CDR2 from the germline V gene are SQVTM and ANQGSEA.